These 17 T cell receptor beta chains originate from one sample sequenced in a study of blood T cell repertoires in COVID-19. Sequencing was performed with immunoSEQ multiplex PCR; in TCRdb, only in-frame clones are kept and a portion is missing. The repertoire holds more than 200,000 clones, around 88% seen once, with roughly 6.3% in the top ten. The sequenced sample was peripheral blood. These receptors were obtained from a woman under 40 with COVID-19, enrolled during active disease.

This clone was observed once. This chain uses TRBV6-2 or TRBV6-3 with TRBJ1-5; weak D call: TRBD1 (6 bases). The length of the CDR3 is 17 residues. Germline V gene lookup returns CDR1 MNHEY and CDR2 SVGEGT. V was clipped by 6 bases and J by 0 bases, with 18 bases between them. The DNA for the CDR3 is TGTGCCAGCAGCCAGGCCTTGGACAGATATAGCAATCAGCCCCAGCATTTT. It specifies CASSQALDRYSNQPQHF.

Regarding this clone: Different DNA sequences within this sample yield the same CDR3. V gene TRBV6-5 combines with J gene TRBJ2-1; 12 nucleotides align to TRBD2. The CDR3 is made up of 14 amino acids. The germline V gene has CDR1 MNHEY and CDR2 SVGAGI. V was clipped by 8 bases and J by 3 bases; unmatched bases: 2. CDR3 residues: CASLLAGGYNEQFF. CDR3 DNA sequence: TGTGCCAGCTTACTAGCGGGGGGCTACAATGAGCAGTTCTTC.

In DNA form, the CDR3 reads TGTGCCAGCAGCCAAGTGACAGGACTCGGCAATCAGCCCCAGCATTTT. Translation gives CASSQVTGLGNQPQHF. V and J are TRBV3-1 (or the pseudogene TRBV3-2) and TRBJ1-5, with a possible D match to TRBD1 (6 bases). Trimming left V 1 base short and J 2 bases short, with 12 bases between. The CDR3 sequence is 16 residues long. In germline, CDR1 is LGHDT, CDR2 YNNKEL (reference sequence).

The V call is TRBV29-1, the J call TRBJ2-3; tentative D call: TRBD2 (6 bases). This CDR3 contains 15 residues. The V gene lost 4 bases and the J gene lost 3 bases, with 17 bases spanning the gap. Germline V lookup: CDR1 SQVTM, CDR2 ANQGSEA. This chain's CDR3 is CSVGVPLGGTDTQYF. The CDR3 coding sequence is TGCAGCGTTGGCGTCCCCCTGGGGGGTACAGATACGCAGTATTTT.

This chain uses TRBV30 with TRBJ2-6, with a weak D call TRBD2 (5 bases). The CDR3 is 14 residues long. Between the trimmed V and J ends, which lost 3 bases and 2 bases, there was a span of 8 bases. Germline V CDR1 and CDR2: GTSNPN, SVGIG (reference sequence). The CDR3 reads CAWSRGAGANVLTF. In nucleotides, the CDR3 is TGTGCCTGGAGCCGGGGAGCTGGGGCCAACGTCCTGACTTTC.

This chain connects TRBV4-3 to TRBJ2-7, with 11 bases identical to TRBD1. V dropped 4 bases and J dropped 0; count of bases not matched to a gene: 2. Germline CDR1 reads LGHNA; CDR2 reads YSLEER. The CDR3 is made up of 15 amino acids. The CDR3 spells CASSLGQGGSYEQYF. The CDR3 coding sequence is TGCGCCAGCAGCCTGGGACAGGGGGGCTCCTACGAGCAGTACTTC.

V usage is TRBV6-6 and J usage is TRBJ2-7; possibly TRBD2 for D (6 bases). Germline V gene lookup returns CDR1 MNHNY and CDR2 SVGAGI (reference sequence). The CDR3 consists of 13 residues. V lost 7 bases, J lost 7 bases, and 17 bases lay in between. In DNA form, the CDR3 reads TGTGCCAGCAACCTCGAACTAGCCGGGGAGCAGTACGTC. This translates into CASNLELAGEQYV.

The V and J genes are TRBV9 and TRBJ1-2, with a possible D match to TRBD1 (6 bases). The V end was cut by 3 bases, the J end by 6 bases, with 15 bases between. CDR1 and CDR2 (germline): SGDLS, YYNGEE. The CDR3 contains 14 residues. The chain's CDR3 is CASSGTRGAHGYTF. CDR3 DNA sequence: TGTGCCAGCAGCGGGACGCGGGGGGCGCATGGCTACACCTTC.

The chain employs TRBV21-1 and TRBJ2-7; the tabulated D call, TRBD2, remains unverified against the DNA. TRBV21-1 is noted as a pseudogene. This CDR3 contains 15 residues. The CDR3 nucleotides are TGTGCCAGCAGCGAAGCGGCTGTTTCGGGCTACGAGCAGTACGTC. This codes for CASSEAAVSGYEQYV.

This chain connects TRBV29-1 to TRBJ1-1; 7 nucleotides agree with TRBD1. CDR3 length: 13 residues. Trimming at V came to 6 bases and at J to 5 bases, leaving 9 bases not matched to a gene. Germline CDR1 reads SQVTM; CDR2 reads ANQGSEA. This CDR3 reads CSVSGQGGTEAFF. The CDR3 DNA follows: TGCAGCGTCTCGGGGCAGGGGGGAACTGAAGCTTTCTTT. Using reference TRBV29-1 and TRBJ1-1 for the parts outside the CDR3, the full variable domain is SAVISQKPSRDICQRGTSLTIQCQVDSQVTMMFWYRQQPGQSLTLIATANQGSEATYESGFVIDKFPISRPNLTFSTLTVSNMSPEDSSIYLCSVSGQGGTEAFFGQGTRLTVV.

The J gene is TRBJ1-3, the V gene TRBV4-3; D is uncertain. CDR3 size: 15 residues. V was cut by 0 bases and J by 3 bases, with 9 bases left in between. Germline CDR1 and CDR2: LGHNA and YSLEER. The chain's CDR3 is CASSQEGENGNTIYF. CDR3 DNA sequence: TGCGCCAGCAGCCAAGAGGGAGAAAATGGAAACACCATATATTTT.

The chain employs TRBV7-9 and TRBJ2-3; maybe TRBD1 (6 bases). The CDR3 contains 14 residues. In germline, CDR1 is SEHNR, CDR2 FQNEAQ (reference sequence). Trimming removed 4 bases from V and 4 bases from J, with 12 bases in between. Written as DNA, the CDR3 is TGTGCCAGCAGCTCCAGGGGAAGCGCAGATACGCAGTATTTT. Protein sequence: CASSSRGSADTQYF.

The rearrangement links TRBV7-9 to TRBJ1-3; TRBD1 agrees at 9 bases. Germline CDR1 SEHNR, CDR2 FQNEAQ (reference sequence). J gave up 0 bases and V 7 bases, and 13 bases lay outside the gene matches. CDR3 size: 18 residues. The chain's CDR3 is CASILSRDRVSSGNTIYF. Written as DNA, the CDR3 is TGTGCCAGCATCCTTTCCCGGGACAGGGTGAGCTCTGGAAACACCATATATTTT.

This chain uses TRBV28 with TRBJ1-5; TRBD1 matches at 7 bases. V was pared by 2 bases and J by 3 bases, with 7 bases of the junction left unmatched. This CDR3 contains 16 residues. Germline lookup yields CDR1 MDHEN and CDR2 SYDVKM. CDR3 DNA: TGTGCCAGCAGTTTACCAACAGGGGACAACAATCAGCCCCAGCATTTT. Protein: CASSLPTGDNNQPQHF. The full variable domain, with the rest looked up from reference TRBV28 and TRBJ1-5, is DVKVTQSSRYLVKRTGEKVFLECVQDMDHENMFWYRQDPGLGLRLIYFSYDVKMKEKGDIPEGYSVSREKKERFSLILESASTNQTSMYLCASSLPTGDNNQPQHFGDGTRLSIL.

This clone was seen just once. The CDR3 sequence: CASSLGSGGADTQYF. The CDR3 nucleotides are TGTGCCAGCAGCTTAGGTTCGGGGGGAGCAGATACGCAGTATTTT. The genes are TRBV7-9 and TRBJ2-3, with TRBD2 matching 7 bases. This CDR3 spans 15 amino acids. The germline V gene has CDR1 SEHNR and CDR2 FQNEAQ (reference sequence). Trimming cost V 1 base and J 4 bases; bases outside gene matches: 5.

V is TRBV28 and J is TRBJ2-3; D not resolved. The CDR3 runs to 14 residues. CDR1 is MDHEN and CDR2 is SYDVKM in the germline V gene. Trimming removed 8 bases at V and 4 bases at J, with 16 bases between. The CDR3 is CASGVQIISDTQYF. DNA of the CDR3: TGTGCCAGCGGAGTCCAAATCATTTCAGATACGCAGTATTTT.

The chain recombines TRBV9 with TRBJ1-3; a weak D match, TRBD1 (5 bases). The CDR3 runs to 16 residues. Germline values: CDR1 SGDLS, CDR2 YYNGEE. V was pared by 3 bases and J by 4 bases, with 17 bases between. The CDR3: CASSATIGGAGNTIYF. CDR3 nucleotides: TGTGCCAGCAGCGCCACGATCGGGGGTGCGGGAAACACCATATATTTT.